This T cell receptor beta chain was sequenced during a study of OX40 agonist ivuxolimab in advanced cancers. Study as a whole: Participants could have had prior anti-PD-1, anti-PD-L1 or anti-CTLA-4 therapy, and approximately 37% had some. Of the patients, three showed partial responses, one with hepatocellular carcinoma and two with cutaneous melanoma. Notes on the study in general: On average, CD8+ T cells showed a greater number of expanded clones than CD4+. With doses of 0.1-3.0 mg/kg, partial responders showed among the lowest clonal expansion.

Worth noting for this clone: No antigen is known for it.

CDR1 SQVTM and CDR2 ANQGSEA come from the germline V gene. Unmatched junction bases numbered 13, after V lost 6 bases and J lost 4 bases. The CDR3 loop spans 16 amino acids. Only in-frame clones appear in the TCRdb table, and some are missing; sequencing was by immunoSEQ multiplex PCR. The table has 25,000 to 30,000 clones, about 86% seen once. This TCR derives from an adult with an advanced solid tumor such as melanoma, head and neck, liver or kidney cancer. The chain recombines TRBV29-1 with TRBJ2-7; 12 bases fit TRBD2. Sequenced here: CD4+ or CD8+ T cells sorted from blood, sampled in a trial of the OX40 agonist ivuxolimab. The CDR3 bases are TGCAGCGTAGACTGGACGGATACTAGCGGGAGGTACGAGCAGTACTTC. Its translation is CSVDWTDTSGRYEQYF.